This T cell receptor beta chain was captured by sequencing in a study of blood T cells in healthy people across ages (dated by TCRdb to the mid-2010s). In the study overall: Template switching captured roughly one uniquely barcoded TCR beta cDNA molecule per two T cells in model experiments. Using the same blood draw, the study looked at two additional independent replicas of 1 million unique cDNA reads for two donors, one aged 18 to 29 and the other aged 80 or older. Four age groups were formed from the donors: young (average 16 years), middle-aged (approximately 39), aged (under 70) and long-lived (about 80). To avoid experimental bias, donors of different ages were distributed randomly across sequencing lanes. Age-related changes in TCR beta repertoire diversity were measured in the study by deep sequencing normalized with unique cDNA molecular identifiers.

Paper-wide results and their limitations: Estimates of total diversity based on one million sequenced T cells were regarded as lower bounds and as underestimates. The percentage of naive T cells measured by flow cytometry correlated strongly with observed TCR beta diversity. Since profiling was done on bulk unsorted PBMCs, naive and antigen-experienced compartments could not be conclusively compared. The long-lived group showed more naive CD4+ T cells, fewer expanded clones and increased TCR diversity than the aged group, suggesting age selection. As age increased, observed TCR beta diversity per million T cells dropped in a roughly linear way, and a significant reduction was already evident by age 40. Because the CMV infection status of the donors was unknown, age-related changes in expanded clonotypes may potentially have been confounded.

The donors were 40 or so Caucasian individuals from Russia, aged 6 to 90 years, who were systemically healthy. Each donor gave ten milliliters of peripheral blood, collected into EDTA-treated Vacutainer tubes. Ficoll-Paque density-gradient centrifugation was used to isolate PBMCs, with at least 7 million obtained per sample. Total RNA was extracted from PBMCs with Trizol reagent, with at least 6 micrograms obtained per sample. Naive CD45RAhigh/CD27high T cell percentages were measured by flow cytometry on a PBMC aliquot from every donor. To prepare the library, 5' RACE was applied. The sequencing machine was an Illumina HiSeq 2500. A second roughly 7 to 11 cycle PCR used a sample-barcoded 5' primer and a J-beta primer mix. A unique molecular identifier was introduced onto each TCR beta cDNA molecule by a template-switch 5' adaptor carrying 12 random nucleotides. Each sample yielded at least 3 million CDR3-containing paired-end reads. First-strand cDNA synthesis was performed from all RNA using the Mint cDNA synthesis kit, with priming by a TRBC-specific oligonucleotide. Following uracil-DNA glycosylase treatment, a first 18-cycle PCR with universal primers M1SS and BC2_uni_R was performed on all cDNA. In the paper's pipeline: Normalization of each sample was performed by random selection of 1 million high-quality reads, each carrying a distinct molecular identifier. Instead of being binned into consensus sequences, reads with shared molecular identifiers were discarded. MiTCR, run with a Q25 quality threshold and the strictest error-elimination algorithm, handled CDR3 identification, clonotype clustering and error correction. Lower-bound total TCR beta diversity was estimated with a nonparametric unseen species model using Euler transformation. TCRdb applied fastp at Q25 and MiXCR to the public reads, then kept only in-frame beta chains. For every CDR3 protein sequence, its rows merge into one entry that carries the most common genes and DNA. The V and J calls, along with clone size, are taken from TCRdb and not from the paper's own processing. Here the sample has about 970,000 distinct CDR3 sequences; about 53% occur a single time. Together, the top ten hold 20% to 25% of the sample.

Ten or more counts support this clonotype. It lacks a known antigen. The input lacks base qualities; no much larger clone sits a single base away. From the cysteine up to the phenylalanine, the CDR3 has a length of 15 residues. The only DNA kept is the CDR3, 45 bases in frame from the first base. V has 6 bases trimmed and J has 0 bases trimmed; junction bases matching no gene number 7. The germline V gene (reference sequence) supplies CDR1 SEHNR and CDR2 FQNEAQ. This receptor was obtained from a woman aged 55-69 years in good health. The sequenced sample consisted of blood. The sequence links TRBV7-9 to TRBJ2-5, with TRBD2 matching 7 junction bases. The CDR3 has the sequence CASSPGTTNQETQYF. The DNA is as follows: TGTGCCAGCAGTCCCGGGACTACTAACCAAGAGACCCAGTACTTC. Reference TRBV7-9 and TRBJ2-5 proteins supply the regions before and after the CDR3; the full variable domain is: DTGVSQNPRHKITKRGQNVTFRCDPISEHNRLYWYRQTLGQGPEFLTYFQNEAQLEKSRLLSDRFSAERPKGSFSTLEIQRTEQGDSAMYLCASSPGTTNQETQYFGPGTRLLVL.